This T cell receptor (beta chain) was recovered during a study of blood T cell repertoires in COVID-19. For the study at large: Acute and convalescent COVID-19 specimens originated in the United States, Italy and Spain. In each case, the material was cDNA or gDNA derived from T cells, B-cell-depleted T cells, or PBMCs.

The protocol was immunoSEQ multiplex PCR, while the TCRdb copy is restricted to in-frame clones and leaves out a portion. Here the sample spans approximately 150,000 clones, roughly nine tenths being singletons. Source material: peripheral blood. The TCR originated in a human donor in a cohort sampled during active COVID-19.

As DNA, the CDR3 is TGCAGCGTTGAAGTGTACCAGCAGGGAGAGACCCAGTACTTC. Translation: CSVEVYQQGETQYF. This chain links TRBV29-1 with TRBJ2-5; a weak D match, TRBD1 (5 bases). Trimming shortened V by 1 base and J by 4 bases, and 13 bases separated the two germline ends. CDR1 and CDR2 (germline): SQVTM, ANQGSEA. This CDR3 is 14 amino acids long.